This record concerns one T cell receptor (beta chain) sequence. As handled by the study authors: From reference gene primer amplification, estimates of nucleated cell counts were derived. Assay used: immunoSEQ multiplex PCR; TCRdb lists only in-frame clones, some missing. V, J and clone size reflect that table, while D and trimming were determined from the DNA. The sample includes about 110,000 clones, about 79% seen only once; the top ten take under 20%. The data belong to a study of blood T cell repertoires in COVID-19. Overall study context: Donors in the United States, Italy and Spain gave samples during acute or convalescent COVID-19. T cells, B-cell-depleted T cells, or PBMCs supplied cDNA or gDNA.

Trimming removed 5 bases from V and 5 bases from J, with 21 bases in between. This CDR3 region has 16 residues. Germline loops: CDR1 SGHAT, CDR2 FQNNGV. This chain joins TRBV11-2 and TRBJ1-1, with a possible D match to TRBD1 (5 bases). This clonotype originated in an elderly woman with active or convalescent COVID-19. Sequencing used peripheral blood. CDR3 sequence: CASSRHLAGGNTEAFF. For the CDR3, the DNA is TGTGCCAGCAGCCGCCATTTAGCCGGGGGAAATACTGAAGCTTTCTTT.